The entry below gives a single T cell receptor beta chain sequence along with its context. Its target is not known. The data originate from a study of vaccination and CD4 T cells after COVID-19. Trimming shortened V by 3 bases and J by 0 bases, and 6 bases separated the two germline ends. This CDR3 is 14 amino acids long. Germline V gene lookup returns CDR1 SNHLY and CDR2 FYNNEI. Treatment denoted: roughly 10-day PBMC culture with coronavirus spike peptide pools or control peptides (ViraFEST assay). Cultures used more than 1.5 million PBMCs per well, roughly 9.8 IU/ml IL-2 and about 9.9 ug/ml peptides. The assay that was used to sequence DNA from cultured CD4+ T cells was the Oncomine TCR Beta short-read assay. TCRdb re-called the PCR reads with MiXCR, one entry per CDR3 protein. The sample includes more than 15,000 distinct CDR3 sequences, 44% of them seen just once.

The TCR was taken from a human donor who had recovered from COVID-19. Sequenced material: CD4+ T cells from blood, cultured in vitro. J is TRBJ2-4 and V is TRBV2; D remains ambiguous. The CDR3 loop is CASSESTAKNIQYF. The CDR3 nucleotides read TGTGCCAGCAGTGAGAGCACAGCCAAAAACATTCAGTACTTC. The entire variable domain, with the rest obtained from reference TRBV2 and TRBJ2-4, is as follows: EPEVTQTPSHQVTQMGQEVILRCVPISNHLYFYWYRQILGQKVEFLVSFYNNEISEKSEIFDDQFSVERPDGSNFTLKIRSTKLEDSAMYFCASSESTAKNIQYFGAGTRLSVL.